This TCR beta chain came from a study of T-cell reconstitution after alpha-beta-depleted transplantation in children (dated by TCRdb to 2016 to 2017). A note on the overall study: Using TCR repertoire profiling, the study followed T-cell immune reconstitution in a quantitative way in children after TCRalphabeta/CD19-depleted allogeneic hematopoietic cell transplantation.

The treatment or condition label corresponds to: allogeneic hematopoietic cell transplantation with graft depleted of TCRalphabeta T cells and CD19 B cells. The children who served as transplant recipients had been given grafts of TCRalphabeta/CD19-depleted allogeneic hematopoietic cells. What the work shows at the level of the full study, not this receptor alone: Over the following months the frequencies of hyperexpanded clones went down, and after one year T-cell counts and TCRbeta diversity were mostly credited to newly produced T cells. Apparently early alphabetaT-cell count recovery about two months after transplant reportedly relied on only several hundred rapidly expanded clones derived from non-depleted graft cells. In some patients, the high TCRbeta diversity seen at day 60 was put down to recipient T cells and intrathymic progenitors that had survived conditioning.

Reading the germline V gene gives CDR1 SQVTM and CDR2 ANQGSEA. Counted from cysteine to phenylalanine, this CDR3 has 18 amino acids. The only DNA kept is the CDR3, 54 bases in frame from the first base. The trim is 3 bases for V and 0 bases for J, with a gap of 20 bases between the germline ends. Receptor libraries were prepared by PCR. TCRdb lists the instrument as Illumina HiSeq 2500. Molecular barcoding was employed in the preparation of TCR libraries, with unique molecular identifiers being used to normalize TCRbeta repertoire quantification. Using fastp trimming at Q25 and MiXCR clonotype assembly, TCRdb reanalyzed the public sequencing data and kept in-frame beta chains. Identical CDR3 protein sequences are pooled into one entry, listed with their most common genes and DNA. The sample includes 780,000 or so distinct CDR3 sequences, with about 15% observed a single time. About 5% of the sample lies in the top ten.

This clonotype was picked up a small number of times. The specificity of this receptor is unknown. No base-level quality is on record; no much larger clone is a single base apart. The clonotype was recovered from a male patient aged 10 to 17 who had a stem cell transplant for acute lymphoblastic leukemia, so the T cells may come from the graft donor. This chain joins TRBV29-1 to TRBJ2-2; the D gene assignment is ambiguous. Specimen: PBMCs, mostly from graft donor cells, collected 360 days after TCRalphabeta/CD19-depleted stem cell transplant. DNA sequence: TGCAGCGTTGACACGGGCGGCGGTGGCCCCCCGAACACCGGGGAGCTGTTTTTT. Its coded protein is CSVDTGGGGPPNTGELFF.